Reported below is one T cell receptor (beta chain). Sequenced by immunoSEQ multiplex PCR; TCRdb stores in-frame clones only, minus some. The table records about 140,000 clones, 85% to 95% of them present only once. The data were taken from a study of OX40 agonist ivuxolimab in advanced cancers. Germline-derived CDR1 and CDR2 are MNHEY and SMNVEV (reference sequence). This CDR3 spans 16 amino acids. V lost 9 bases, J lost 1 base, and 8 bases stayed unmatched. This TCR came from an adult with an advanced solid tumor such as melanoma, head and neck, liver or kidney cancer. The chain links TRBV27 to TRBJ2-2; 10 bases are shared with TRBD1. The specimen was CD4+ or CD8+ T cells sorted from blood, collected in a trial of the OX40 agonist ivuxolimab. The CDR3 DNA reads TGTGCCAGGACAGGGGGCTCGGGAGGGAACACCGGGGAGCTGTTTTTT. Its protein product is CARTGGSGGNTGELFF.